The entry that follows covers one T cell receptor (beta chain) sequence. It has no known antigen specificity. Per-base qualities were not stored, and no clone one base away is much larger. The method was the immunoSEQ multiplex PCR assay. The immuneACCESS repertoire file appears here via TCRdb, limited to in-frame rearrangements. These files lack a portion of the clones; in checked studies, under half of the deficit traces to unresolved V genes, and the cause of the others is not known. The sample table contains about 55,000 clones; only one count was recorded for 94% of them. The ten largest account for 3% to 3.5% of the sample. The record originates from a study of T cell changes during pregnancy in multiple sclerosis (dated by TCRdb to about 2019). Turning to the overall study: The study examined how the T cell repertoire changed over the course of pregnancy in women with multiple sclerosis.

Sequencing was performed on CD8+ T cells from peripheral blood mononuclear cells, taken in the third trimester of pregnancy. This TCR was recovered from a female donor with multiple sclerosis, enrolled in a pregnancy study.

Read as DNA, the sequence is TGCGCCAGCAGCCAGGCAGGGGAGTCTGGGGAGCTGTTTTTT. It encodes CASSQAGESGELFF. The chain employs TRBV4-1 and TRBJ2-2, with a tentative D gene TRBD1 over 6 matching bases. The CDR3, from cysteine to phenylalanine, totals 14 residues. Only the CDR3 part of the read is kept: 42 bases, read in frame from the first base. Relative to germline, V is 3 bases shorter and J is 8 bases shorter, with 13 bases between their ends. As encoded in the germline V gene, CDR1 is MGHRA while CDR2 is YSYEKL.